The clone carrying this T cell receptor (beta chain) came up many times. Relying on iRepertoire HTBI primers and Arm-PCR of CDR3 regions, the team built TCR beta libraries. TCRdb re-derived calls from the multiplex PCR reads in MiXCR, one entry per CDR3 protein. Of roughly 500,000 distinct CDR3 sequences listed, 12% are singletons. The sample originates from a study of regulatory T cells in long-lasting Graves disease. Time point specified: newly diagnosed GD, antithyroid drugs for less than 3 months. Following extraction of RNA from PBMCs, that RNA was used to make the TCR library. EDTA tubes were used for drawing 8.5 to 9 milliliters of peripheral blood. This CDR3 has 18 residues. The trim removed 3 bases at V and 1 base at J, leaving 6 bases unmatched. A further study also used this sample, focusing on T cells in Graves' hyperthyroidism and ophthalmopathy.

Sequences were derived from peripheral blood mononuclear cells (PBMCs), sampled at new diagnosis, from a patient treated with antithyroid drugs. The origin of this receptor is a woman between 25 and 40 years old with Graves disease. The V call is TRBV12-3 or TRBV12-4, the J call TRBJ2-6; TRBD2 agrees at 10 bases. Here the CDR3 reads CASSFLLAGVSGANVLTF. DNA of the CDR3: TGTGCCAGCAGTTTTCTTCTAGCGGGAGTGTCTGGGGCCAACGTCCTGACTTTC.